The 5 T cell receptor beta chains below come from one sample, sequenced in a study of blood T cell repertoires in COVID-19. Sequencing was performed with immunoSEQ multiplex PCR; in TCRdb, only in-frame clones are kept and a portion is missing. The profile shows a few hundred thousand clones, around 88% of them singletons. Sequenced material: PBMCs or T cells enriched from blood (not recorded which). The receptors originated from a woman in her 40s with acute COVID-19.

The chain carries TRBV10-1 and TRBJ2-7; no reliable D call. Germline CDR1 reads WNHNN; CDR2 reads SYGVQD (reference sequence). The length of the CDR3 is 14 residues. V shed 7 bases and J shed 4 bases, with 17 bases lying between them. The chain's CDR3 is CASIGSHLVYEQYV. CDR3 nucleotides: TGCGCCAGCATCGGGTCTCACTTAGTATACGAGCAGTACGTC.

The rearrangement joins TRBV29-1 to TRBJ1-2; TRBD1 agrees at 12 bases. CDR1 is SQVTM and CDR2 is ANQGSEA in the germline V gene. The CDR3 extends over 15 amino acids. Trimming took 1 base from V and 3 from J; bases not matched to a gene: 3. CDR3 amino acids: CSVEVGTGGDYGYTF. The CDR3 nucleotides are TGCAGCGTTGAAGTCGGGACAGGGGGCGACTATGGCTACACCTTC.

This chain connects TRBV2 to TRBJ1-5, with unresolved D. This CDR3 region has 13 residues. The V gene lost 2 bases and the J gene lost 7 bases, with 9 bases spanning the gap. Germline CDR1 SNHLY, CDR2 FYNNEI. The DNA for the CDR3 is TGTGCCAGCAGTGAACAAAACCGGCAGCCCCAGCATTTT. Translating it yields CASSEQNRQPQHF.

The chain employs TRBV4-1 and TRBJ1-1, with a tentative D call TRBD1 (6 bases). The germline gives CDR1 MGHRA, CDR2 YSYEKL. Between the trimmed V and J ends, which lost 0 bases and 1 base, there was a span of 18 bases. The CDR3 is 18 residues long. The CDR3 is CASSQDGFLNRANTEAFF. In nucleotides, the CDR3 is TGCGCCAGCAGCCAAGATGGGTTTCTGAACAGGGCGAACACTGAAGCTTTCTTT.

This clone was seen only a few times. J is TRBJ1-2 and V is TRBV4-3, with a weak D call TRBD1 (6 bases). Germline V gives CDR1 LGHNA, CDR2 YSLEER. The V end was cut by 2 bases, the J end by 4 bases, with 14 bases between. CDR3 size: 15 residues. The CDR3: CASSQTRSGVYGYTF. The CDR3 DNA sequence: TGCGCCAGCAGCCAAACGAGGTCAGGGGTCTATGGCTACACCTTC.